Below, 7 T cell receptor beta chains from the same sample are listed, as sequenced in a study of blood T cell repertoires in COVID-19. Libraries were prepared by immunoSEQ multiplex PCR; TCRdb keeps only in-frame clonotypes and omits some of them. This table has about 70,000 clones, roughly 88% appearing once. Sequenced input: peripheral blood. Source of these receptors: a human donor in a cohort sampled during active COVID-19.

This chain links TRBV19 with TRBJ1-2; D unresolved. The CDR3 spans 15 residues. The germline V gene encodes CDR1 LNHDA and CDR2 SQIVND (reference sequence). The V end lost 3 bases, the J end lost 5 bases, and 16 bases lay between the germline ends. Here the CDR3 reads CASSIHEIPLYGYTF. DNA for the CDR3: TGTGCCAGTAGTATCCACGAGATACCGCTATATGGCTACACCTTC.

This rearrangement joins TRBV21-1 to TRBJ2-7; the D call of TRBD2 is as the table states it, not checked on the DNA. TRBV21-1 is noted as a pseudogene. The CDR3 loop spans 17 amino acids. The CDR3, as DNA: TGTGCCAGCAGCAAACATTTCAGGGAGGGCAGGATCTACGAGCAGTACTTC. It encodes CASSKHFREGRIYEQYF.

V and J are TRBV5-8 and TRBJ1-5; 7 bases fit TRBD1. The V gene's germline CDR1 is SGHTS and CDR2 YDEGEE. V shed 4 bases, J shed 0 bases, and the junction held 7 bases outside the gene matches. This CDR3 region has 16 residues. CDR3 residues: CASSTGTAYSNQPQHF. The CDR3 nucleotides read TGTGCCAGCAGCACCGGGACAGCGTATAGCAATCAGCCCCAGCATTTT.

The chain joins TRBV10-2 to TRBJ2-7, with D perhaps matching TRBD2 (5 bases). V was shortened by 8 bases and J by 2 bases, with 19 bases between the two germline ends. Germline values: CDR1 WSHSY, CDR2 SAAADI. This CDR3 region has 15 residues. The CDR3 reads CASEGEGKVPYEQYF. CDR3 coding DNA: TGCGCCAGCGAGGGAGAAGGGAAGGTCCCCTACGAGCAGTACTTC.

This chain joins TRBV10-3 and TRBJ1-2; D is possibly TRBD1 (6 bases). In germline, CDR1 is ENHRY, CDR2 SYGVKD. V was cut by 2 bases and J by 4 bases, with 8 bases left in between. This CDR3 has 13 amino acids. As DNA, the CDR3 is TGTGCCATCAGTGAGACAGGGTCCTATGGCTACACCTTC. It yields the protein CAISETGSYGYTF.

This clone was found many times. The chain joins TRBV4-2 to TRBJ1-2; TRBD1 matches at 9 bases. Germline loops: CDR1 LGHNA, CDR2 YNFKEQ. The CDR3 contains 17 residues. J was trimmed by 8 bases and V by 7 bases; bases with no gene match: 20. The CDR3 spells CASNDRKQEQGAKGYTF. In DNA, the CDR3 is TGTGCCAGCAACGACCGAAAGCAAGAACAGGGGGCGAAGGGCTACACCTTC.

The gene calls are TRBV6-6 and TRBJ2-4; 9 bases fit TRBD1. V trimming: 4 bases; J trimming: 8 bases; junction bases outside the gene matches: 9. The CDR3 contains 15 residues. The germline CDR1 and CDR2 sequences are MNHNY and SVGAGI (reference sequence). This chain's CDR3 is CASSSQPGQGYIQYF. CDR3 sequence (DNA): TGTGCCAGCAGTTCTCAACCGGGACAGGGTTACATTCAGTACTTC.